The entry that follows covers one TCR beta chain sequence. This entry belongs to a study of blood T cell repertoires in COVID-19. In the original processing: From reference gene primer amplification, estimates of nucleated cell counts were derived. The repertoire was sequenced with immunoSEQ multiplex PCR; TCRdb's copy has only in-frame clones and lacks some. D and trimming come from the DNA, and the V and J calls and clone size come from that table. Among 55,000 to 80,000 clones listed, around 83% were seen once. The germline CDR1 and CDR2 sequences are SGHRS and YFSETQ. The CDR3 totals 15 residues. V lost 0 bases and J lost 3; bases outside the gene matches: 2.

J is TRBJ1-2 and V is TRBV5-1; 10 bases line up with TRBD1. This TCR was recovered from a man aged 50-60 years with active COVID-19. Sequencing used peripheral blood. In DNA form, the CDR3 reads TGCGCCAGCAGCTTGGAGGGACAGGGGTACTATGGCTACACCTTC. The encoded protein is CASSLEGQGYYGYTF.